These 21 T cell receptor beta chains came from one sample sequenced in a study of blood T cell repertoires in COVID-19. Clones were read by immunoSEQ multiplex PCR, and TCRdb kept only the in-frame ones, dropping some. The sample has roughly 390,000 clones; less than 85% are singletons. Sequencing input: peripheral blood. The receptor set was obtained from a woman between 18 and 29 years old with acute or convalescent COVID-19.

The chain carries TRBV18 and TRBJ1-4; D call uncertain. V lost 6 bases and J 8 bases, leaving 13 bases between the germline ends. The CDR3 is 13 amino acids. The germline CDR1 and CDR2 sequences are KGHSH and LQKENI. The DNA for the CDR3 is TGTGCCAGCTCCGTCAGGTTCTTCGAAAAACTGTTTTTT. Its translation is CASSVRFFEKLFF. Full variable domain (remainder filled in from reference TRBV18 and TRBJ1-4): NAGVMQNPRHLVRRRGQEARLRCSPMKGHSHVYWYRQLPEEGLKFMVYLQKENIIDESGMPKERFSAEFPKEGPSILRIQQVVRGDSAAYFCASSVRFFEKLFFGSGTQLSVL.

CDR3 sequence reads: CASSPSRRSTDTQYF. CDR3 coding DNA: TGTGCCAGCAGCCCCTCCAGGAGGAGCACAGATACGCAGTATTTT. The chain is built from TRBV5-6 and TRBJ2-3; D is perhaps TRBD2 (5 bases). Germline V gene data show CDR1 as SGHDT and CDR2 as YYEEEE. Trimming stripped 4 bases from V and 0 bases from J, with 12 bases between. CDR3 length: 15 residues.

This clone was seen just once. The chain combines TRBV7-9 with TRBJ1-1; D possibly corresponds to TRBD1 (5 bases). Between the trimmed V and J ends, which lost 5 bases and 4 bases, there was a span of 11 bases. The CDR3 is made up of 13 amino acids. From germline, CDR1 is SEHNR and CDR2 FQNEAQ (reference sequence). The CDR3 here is CASSTQQATEAFF. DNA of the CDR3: TGTGCCAGCAGCACCCAACAGGCCACTGAAGCTTTCTTT.

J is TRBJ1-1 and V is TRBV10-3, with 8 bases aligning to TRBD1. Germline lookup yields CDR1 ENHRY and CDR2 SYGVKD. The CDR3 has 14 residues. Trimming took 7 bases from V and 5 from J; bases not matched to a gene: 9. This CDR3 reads CAITDGQGRTEAFF. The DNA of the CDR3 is TGTGCCATCACTGATGGACAGGGAAGAACTGAAGCTTTCTTT.

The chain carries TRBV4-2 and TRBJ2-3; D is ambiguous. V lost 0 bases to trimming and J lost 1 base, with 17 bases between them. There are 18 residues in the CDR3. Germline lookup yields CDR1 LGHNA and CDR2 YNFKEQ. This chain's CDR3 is CASSQDFTVLPGTDTQYF. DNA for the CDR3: TGTGCCAGCAGCCAAGATTTCACCGTACTACCGGGCACAGATACGCAGTATTTT.

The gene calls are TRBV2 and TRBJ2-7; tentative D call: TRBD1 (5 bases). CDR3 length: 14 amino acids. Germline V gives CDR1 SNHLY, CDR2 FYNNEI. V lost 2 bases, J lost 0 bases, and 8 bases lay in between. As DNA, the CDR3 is TGTGCCAGCAGTGAAAACAGGAGCTCCTACGAGCAGTACTTC. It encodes CASSENRSSYEQYF.

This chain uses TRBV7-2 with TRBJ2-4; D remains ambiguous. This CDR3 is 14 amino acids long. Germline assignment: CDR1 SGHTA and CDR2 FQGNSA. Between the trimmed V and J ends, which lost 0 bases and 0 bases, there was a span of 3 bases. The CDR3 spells CASSLALAKNIQYF. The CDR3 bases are TGTGCCAGCAGCTTAGCCCTAGCCAAAAACATTCAGTACTTC.

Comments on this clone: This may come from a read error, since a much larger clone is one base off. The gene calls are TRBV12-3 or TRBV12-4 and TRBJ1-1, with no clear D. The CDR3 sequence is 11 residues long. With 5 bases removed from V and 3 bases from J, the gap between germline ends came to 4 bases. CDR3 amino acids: CASSQYTEAFF. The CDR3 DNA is TGTGCCAGCAGTCAATACACTGAAGCTTTCTTT.

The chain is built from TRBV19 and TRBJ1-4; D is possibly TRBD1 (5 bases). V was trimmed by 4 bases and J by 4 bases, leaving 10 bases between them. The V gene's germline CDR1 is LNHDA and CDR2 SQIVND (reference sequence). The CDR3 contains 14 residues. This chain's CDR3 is CASSRQSSNEKLFF. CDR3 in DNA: TGTGCCAGTAGTAGACAGTCGAGTAATGAAAAACTGTTTTTT.

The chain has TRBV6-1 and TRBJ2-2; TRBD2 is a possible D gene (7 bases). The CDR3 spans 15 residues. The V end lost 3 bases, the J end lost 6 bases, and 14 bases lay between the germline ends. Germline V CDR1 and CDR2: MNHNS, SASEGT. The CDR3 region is CASSDIGGAAGELFF. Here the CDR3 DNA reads TGTGCCAGCAGTGATATAGGGGGGGCCGCCGGGGAGCTGTTTTTT.

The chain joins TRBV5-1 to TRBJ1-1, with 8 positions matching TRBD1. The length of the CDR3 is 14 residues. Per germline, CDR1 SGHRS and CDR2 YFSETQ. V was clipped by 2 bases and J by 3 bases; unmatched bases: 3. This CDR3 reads CASSFGQGDTEAFF. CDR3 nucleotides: TGCGCCAGCAGCTTCGGACAGGGCGACACTGAAGCTTTCTTT.

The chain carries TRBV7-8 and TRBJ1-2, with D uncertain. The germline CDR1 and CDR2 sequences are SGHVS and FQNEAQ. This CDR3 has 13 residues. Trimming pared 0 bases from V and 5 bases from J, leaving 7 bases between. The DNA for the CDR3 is TGTGCCAGCAGCTTAGCCGCGGGGTATGGCTACACCTTC. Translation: CASSLAAGYGYTF. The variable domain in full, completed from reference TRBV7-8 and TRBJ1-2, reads GAGVSQSPRYKVAKRGQDVALRCDPISGHVSLFWYQQALGQGPEFLTYFQNEAQLDKSGLPSDRFFAERPEGSVSTLKIQRTQQEDSAVYLCASSLAAGYGYTFGSGTRLTVV.

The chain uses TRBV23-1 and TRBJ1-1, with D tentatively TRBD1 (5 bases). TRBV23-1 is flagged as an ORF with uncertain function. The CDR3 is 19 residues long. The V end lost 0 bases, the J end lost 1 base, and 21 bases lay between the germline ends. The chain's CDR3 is CASSQSRIGAGHKNTEAFF. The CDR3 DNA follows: TGCGCCAGCAGTCAATCGAGAATTGGGGCTGGACATAAGAACACTGAAGCTTTCTTT.

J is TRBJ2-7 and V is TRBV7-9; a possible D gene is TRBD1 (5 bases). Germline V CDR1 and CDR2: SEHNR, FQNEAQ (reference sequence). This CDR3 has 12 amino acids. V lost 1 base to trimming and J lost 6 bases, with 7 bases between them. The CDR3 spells CASSLEGLEQYF. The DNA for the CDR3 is TGTGCCAGCAGCTTAGAGGGGCTCGAGCAGTACTTC.

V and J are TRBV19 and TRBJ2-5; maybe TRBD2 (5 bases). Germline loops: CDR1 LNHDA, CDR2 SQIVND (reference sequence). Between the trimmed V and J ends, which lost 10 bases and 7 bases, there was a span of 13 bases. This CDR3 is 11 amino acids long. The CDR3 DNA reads TGTGCCACTACCCAGGCGGGGACCCAGTACTTC. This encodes CATTQAGTQYF.

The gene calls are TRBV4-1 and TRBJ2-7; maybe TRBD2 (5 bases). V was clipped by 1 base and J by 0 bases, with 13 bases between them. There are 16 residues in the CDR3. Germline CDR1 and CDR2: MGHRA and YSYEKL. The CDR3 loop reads CASSQVWETSSYEQYF. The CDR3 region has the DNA TGCGCCAGCAGCCAAGTTTGGGAGACCAGCTCCTACGAGCAGTACTTC.

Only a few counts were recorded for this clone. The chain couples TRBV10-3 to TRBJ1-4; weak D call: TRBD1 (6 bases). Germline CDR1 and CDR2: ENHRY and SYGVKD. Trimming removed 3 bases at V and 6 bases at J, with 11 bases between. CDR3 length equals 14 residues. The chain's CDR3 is CAISDPTGHEKLFF. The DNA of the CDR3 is TGTGCCATCAGTGACCCCACAGGGCATGAAAAACTGTTTTTT.

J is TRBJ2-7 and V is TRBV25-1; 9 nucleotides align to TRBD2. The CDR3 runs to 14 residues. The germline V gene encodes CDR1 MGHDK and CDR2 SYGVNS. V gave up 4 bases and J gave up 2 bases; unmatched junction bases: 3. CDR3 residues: CASSGVAGAYEQYF. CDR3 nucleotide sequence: TGTGCCAGCAGTGGAGTAGCGGGGGCCTACGAGCAGTACTTC.

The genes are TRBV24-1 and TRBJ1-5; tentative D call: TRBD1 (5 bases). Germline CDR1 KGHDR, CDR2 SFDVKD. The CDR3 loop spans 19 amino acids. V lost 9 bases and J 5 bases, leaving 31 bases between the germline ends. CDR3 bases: TGTGCCACCCCCCAGGGCGCCACCCCCCCACGGGGAGGACATCAGCCCCAGCATTTT. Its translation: CATPQGATPPRGGHQPQHF.

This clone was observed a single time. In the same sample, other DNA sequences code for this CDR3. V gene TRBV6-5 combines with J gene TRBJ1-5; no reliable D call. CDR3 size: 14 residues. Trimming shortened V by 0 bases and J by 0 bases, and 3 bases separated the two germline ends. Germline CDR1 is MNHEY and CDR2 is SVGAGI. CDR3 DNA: TGTGCCAGCAGTTACTCTCGTAGCAATCAGCCCCAGCATTTT. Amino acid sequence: CASSYSRSNQPQHF.

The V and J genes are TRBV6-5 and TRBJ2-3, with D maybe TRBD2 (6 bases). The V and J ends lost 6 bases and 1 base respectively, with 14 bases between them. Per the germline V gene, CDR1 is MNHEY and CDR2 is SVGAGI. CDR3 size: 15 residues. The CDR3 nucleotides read TGTGCCAGCAGGACCACGGGACTCGGCACAGATACGCAGTATTTT. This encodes CASRTTGLGTDTQYF.